This T cell receptor (beta chain) was recorded in a study of blood T cell repertoires in COVID-19. CDR3 length: 12 residues. V shed 4 bases and J shed 7 bases, with 13 bases lying between them. Germline values: CDR1 SQVTM, CDR2 ANQGSEA. The data were produced by immunoSEQ multiplex PCR, yet TCRdb's version contains in-frame clones alone and is incomplete. The sample records around 200,000 clones, 75% to 90% being singletons. This chain uses TRBV29-1 with TRBJ1-2, with TRBD1 as a possible D gene (6 bases). Source material: PBMCs or T cells enriched from blood (not recorded which). This receptor was obtained from a middle-aged man who had recovered from COVID-19. In DNA, the CDR3 is TGCAGCGTTGGATCGAGGACAGCTGGCTACACCTTC. It codes for CSVGSRTAGYTF.